Listed here are 19 T cell receptor beta chains from one sample, sequenced in a study of T-cell reconstitution after alpha-beta-depleted transplantation in children. This sample's TCRbeta library carried unique molecular identifier barcodes. TCRdb re-called the PCR reads through MiXCR, storing one row per CDR3 protein. The sample has some 500,000 distinct CDR3 sequences; 15% to 20% are singletons. Specimen: PBMCs from the stem cell graft donor, collected from the stem cell graft. The receptors here all came from a human donor who donated a stem cell graft to a child with acute lymphoblastic leukemia.

This clonotype was recorded a few times. This chain uses TRBV19 with TRBJ1-1; D unclear. Trimming removed 3 bases from V and 2 bases from J, with 7 bases in between. There are 13 residues in the CDR3. Germline V gene lookup returns CDR1 LNHDA and CDR2 SQIVND (reference sequence). CDR3 DNA: TGTGCCAGTAGTATGGTTGGAAACACTGAAGCTTTCTTT. Its protein is CASSMVGNTEAFF.

CDR3 sequence (DNA): TGTGCCAGCAGCCACCCAACCAGGGGGGTAGCGGGAGTAACGACCTACAATGAGCAGTTCTTC. As protein: CASSHPTRGVAGVTTYNEQFF. The chain employs TRBV7-3 and TRBJ2-1; TRBD2 matches at 9 bases. Trimming removed 5 bases from V and 2 bases from J; junction bases left unmatched: 22. This CDR3 region has 21 residues. Germline CDR1 and CDR2: SGHTA and FQGTGA.

This clonotype was observed a few times. This chain's CDR3 is CASKTDLNTEAFF. The CDR3 bases are TGTGCCAGCAAGACGGACCTGAACACTGAAGCTTTCTTT. This chain uses TRBV12-3 or TRBV12-4 with TRBJ1-1; unclear D gene. Trimming took 7 bases from V and 0 from J, leaving 9 bases between them. The CDR3 spans 13 residues.

This clonotype was picked up one time. The chain employs TRBV5-1 and TRBJ2-1; 11 nucleotides agree with TRBD2. The germline V gene has CDR1 SGHRS and CDR2 YFSETQ. The CDR3 contains 15 residues. The V segment lost 4 bases and the J segment 7 bases; nucleotides outside the gene matches: 7. The CDR3 protein is CASSVTSGIRNEQFF. The CDR3 coding sequence is TGCGCCAGCAGCGTGACTAGCGGGATACGGAATGAGCAGTTCTTC.

This clonotype was detected only a few times. The chain uses TRBV4-1 and TRBJ1-1; 12 nucleotides align to TRBD1. Looked up from germline, CDR1 is MGHRA and CDR2 is YSYEKL. V gave up 4 bases and J gave up 5 bases; unmatched junction bases: 14. The CDR3 loop spans 18 amino acids. The chain's CDR3 is CASSPQRGTGGSLTEAFF. CDR3 bases: TGCGCCAGCAGCCCGCAAAGGGGGACAGGGGGCAGTCTAACTGAAGCTTTCTTT.

J is TRBJ2-5 and V is TRBV1; TRBD2 is taken as the D call from the table, unchecked against the DNA. TRBV1 counts as a pseudogene. CDR3 size: 15 residues. In DNA, the CDR3 is TGCACCAGCAGCCCCGGGAGGGCCACACAAGAGACCCAGTACTTC. Translation gives CTSSPGRATQETQYF.

This chain links TRBV6-5 with TRBJ1-1, with D maybe TRBD1 (6 bases). V lost 0 bases to trimming and J lost 0 bases, with 20 bases between them. CDR1 is MNHEY and CDR2 is SVGAGI in the germline V gene. The CDR3 totals 19 residues. The CDR3 region has the DNA TGTGCCAGCAGTTACTCGATAAACCCACAGGGTATTATGAACACTGAAGCTTTCTTT. This sequence encodes CASSYSINPQGIMNTEAFF.

This clonotype was observed a few times. The chain couples TRBV10-3 to TRBJ2-7, with 7 bases lining up with TRBD1. With 10 bases clipped from V and 3 bases from J, the junction kept 6 bases outside the gene matches. Germline V gives CDR1 ENHRY, CDR2 SYGVKD. This CDR3 has 12 amino acids. CDR3 sequence reads: CASMRDSYEQYF. The CDR3 nucleotides read TGTGCCAGCATGAGGGACAGCTACGAGCAGTACTTC.

The sample holds a few counts of this clonotype. CDR3 sequence reads: CASSAAHVAGLGEQYF. The DNA for the CDR3 is TGTGCCAGCAGTGCCGCACACGTAGCGGGATTGGGCGAGCAGTACTTC. The J gene is TRBJ2-7, the V gene TRBV2; 8 positions agree with TRBD2. The CDR3 extends over 16 amino acids. Losses at the gene ends were 4 bases for V and 6 bases for J; bases not matched to a gene: 14. The germline CDR1 and CDR2 sequences are SNHLY and FYNNEI.

DNA of the CDR3: TGCGCCAGCAGCTTGGGCACCAGGGGGGGGAACACTGAAGCTTTCTTT. Translating gives CASSLGTRGGNTEAFF. This chain uses TRBV5-1 with TRBJ1-1; 7 bases align to TRBD1. V shed 0 bases, J shed 1 base, and the junction held 6 bases outside the gene matches. The CDR3 has 16 amino acids. The germline CDR1 and CDR2 sequences are SGHRS and YFSETQ.

The chain has TRBV6-2 or TRBV6-3 and TRBJ2-2; D gene ambiguous. The germline V gene has CDR1 MNHEY and CDR2 SVGEGT. V was clipped by 2 bases and J by 5 bases, with 6 bases between them. The CDR3 runs to 13 residues. Written as DNA, the CDR3 is TGTGCCAGCAGTTACCGGACGACCGGGGAGCTGTTTTTT. Protein: CASSYRTTGELFF.

This clonotype was observed a single time. This chain connects TRBV29-1 to TRBJ2-1; 12 bases fit TRBD2. Germline V CDR1 and CDR2: SQVTM, ANQGSEA. The J segment lost 7 bases and the V segment lost 8 bases, leaving 9 bases of the junction unmatched. The CDR3 sequence is 14 residues long. The CDR3 reads CSFLAGGPGNEQFF. CDR3 nucleotides: TGCAGCTTCCTAGCGGGAGGGCCGGGGAATGAGCAGTTCTTC.

V gene TRBV7-6 combines with J gene TRBJ2-3; the D is unclear. CDR1 is SGHVS, CDR2 FNYEAQ, per germline. The length of the CDR3 is 16 residues. With 0 bases removed from V and 2 bases from J, the gap between germline ends came to 12 bases. CDR3 in DNA: TGTGCCAGCAGCTTAGCGTCTAGGCCACCCACAGATACGCAGTATTTT. This codes for CASSLASRPPTDTQYF. Variable domain in full (rest from reference TRBV7-6 and TRBJ2-3): GAGVSQSPRYKVTKRGQDVALRCDPISGHVSLYWYRQALGQGPEFLTYFNYEAQQDKSGLPNDRFSAERPEGSISTLTIQRTEQRDSAMYRCASSLASRPPTDTQYFGPGTRLTVL.

This clonotype has just a few counts. The rearrangement joins TRBV12-3 or TRBV12-4 to TRBJ1-1; unclear D gene. Between the trimmed V and J ends, which lost 5 bases and 1 base, there was a span of 8 bases. CDR3 size: 13 residues. Written as DNA, the CDR3 is TGTGCCAGCAGTGGAGCCTCGAACACTGAAGCTTTCTTT. It codes for CASSGASNTEAFF.

The V gene is TRBV5-4, the J gene TRBJ2-1; TRBD1 matches at 10 bases. After removal of 3 bases from V and 8 bases from J, the junction contained 5 bases not matched to a gene. Looked up from germline, CDR1 is SGHNT and CDR2 is YYREEE (reference sequence). CDR3 length: 14 amino acids. The CDR3 sequence: CASSSGQGDDEQFF. CDR3 in DNA: TGTGCCAGCAGCTCAGGACAGGGGGATGATGAGCAGTTCTTC.

This clonotype was seen a few times. The CDR3 sequence is CASSVAWAGGSYNEQFF. DNA of the CDR3: TGTGCCAGCAGCGTAGCTTGGGCGGGGGGCTCCTACAATGAGCAGTTCTTC. The chain combines TRBV9 with TRBJ2-1; TRBD2 aligns across 8 bases. V dropped 0 bases and J dropped 0; count of bases not matched to a gene: 5. The CDR3 covers 17 residues. Germline V gene lookup returns CDR1 SGDLS and CDR2 YYNGEE.

This clonotype was observed at least ten times. This rearrangement joins TRBV6-5 to TRBJ2-6; the match to TRBD1 covers 7 bases. Germline V lookup: CDR1 MNHEY, CDR2 SVGAGI. V gave up 6 bases and J gave up 4 bases; unmatched junction bases: 6. CDR3 size: 15 residues. CDR3 protein: CASRTGSSGANVLTF. The CDR3 DNA sequence: TGTGCCAGCAGGACAGGGTCCTCCGGGGCCAACGTCCTGACTTTC.

In this sample, this clonotype turned up a few times. The gene calls are TRBV20-1 and TRBJ2-1; D gene unclear. The length of the CDR3 is 13 residues. The V gene's germline CDR1 is DFQATT and CDR2 SNEGSKA (reference sequence). The V gene lost 3 bases and the J gene lost 0 bases, with 6 bases spanning the gap. The CDR3 DNA reads as TGCAGTGCTAGCCAGCACTCCTACAATGAGCAGTTCTTC. It specifies CSASQHSYNEQFF.

This clonotype was seen a few times. The chain joins TRBV20-1 to TRBJ1-6; D perhaps matches TRBD1 (6 bases). CDR1 DFQATT and CDR2 SNEGSKA come from the germline V gene (reference sequence). V shed 3 bases and J shed 3 bases, with 9 bases lying between them. The CDR3 spans 14 residues. The DNA for the CDR3 is TGCAGTGCTAGTATACAGGGCTATAATTCACCCCTCCACTTT. Translated, it gives CSASIQGYNSPLHF.